This T cell receptor beta chain was identified in a study of cytomegalovirus exposure and HLA in healthy donors. Findings of the study overall: Overall, around 160 TCR beta chains were annotated as cytomegalovirus-associated. TCR sequences were mostly rare, though some public TCRs occurred in many donors. It was reported that the classifier diagnosed cytomegalovirus status with high specificity and sensitivity in both the original and validation cohorts.

The donors were part of the validation cohort of 120 subjects. That cohort was separate from the first cohort, which comprised 666 subjects. This CDR3 is 17 amino acids long. CDR1 and CDR2 from the germline V gene are SGHAT and FQNNGV. The ends were cut back, 3 bases at V and 2 bases at J, with 17 bases in the middle. As concerns this clone: Its antigen is undetermined.

This table comes from immunoSEQ multiplex PCR, and its TCRdb copy is limited to in-frame clones, with some not included. The data contain approximately 120,000 clones, roughly 90% of them seen just once; the ten biggest clones take up around 1.9%. The receptor was isolated from a woman in her late teens or twenties in good health and CMV-seronegative. The chain recombines TRBV11-2 with TRBJ1-3, with D perhaps TRBD1 (6 bases). Sequenced sample: PBMCs. The CDR3 coding sequence is TGTGCCAGCAGCTTGTACCCCGTTCAGGGGACTGGAAACACCATATATTTT. The encoded protein is CASSLYPVQGTGNTIYF. Based on the CDR3 plus reference TRBV11-2 and TRBJ1-3, the full variable domain is EAGVAQSPRYKIIEKRQSVAFWCNPISGHATLYWYQQILGQGPKLLIQFQNNGVVDDSQLPKDRFSAERLKGVDSTLKIQPAKLEDSAVYLCASSLYPVQGTGNTIYFGEGSWLTVV.